The clone carrying this T cell receptor beta chain was detected ten times or more. The entry originates in a study of T cells after yellow fever vaccination. UMIs and a universal primer site were added when TCR cDNA was made by 5'RACE template switching. TCRdb reprocessed the 5' RACE reads via MiXCR and lists one record per CDR3 protein. The sample holds around 610,000 distinct CDR3 sequences, roughly 13% seen once. This clonotype originated in a man aged 25 to 40 who received the YFV17D yellow fever vaccine. The sample here was PBMCs, taken on the day of the yellow fever booster vaccination.

CDR3 DNA: TGTGCCAGCAGGGGGACCGGTGGAAACACCATATATTTT. It yields the protein CASRGTGGNTIYF. The chain links TRBV12-3 or TRBV12-4 to TRBJ1-3; D perhaps matches TRBD1 (5 bases). The CDR3 has 13 amino acids. Deletions cut 6 bases from V and 3 bases from J, with 9 bases between.